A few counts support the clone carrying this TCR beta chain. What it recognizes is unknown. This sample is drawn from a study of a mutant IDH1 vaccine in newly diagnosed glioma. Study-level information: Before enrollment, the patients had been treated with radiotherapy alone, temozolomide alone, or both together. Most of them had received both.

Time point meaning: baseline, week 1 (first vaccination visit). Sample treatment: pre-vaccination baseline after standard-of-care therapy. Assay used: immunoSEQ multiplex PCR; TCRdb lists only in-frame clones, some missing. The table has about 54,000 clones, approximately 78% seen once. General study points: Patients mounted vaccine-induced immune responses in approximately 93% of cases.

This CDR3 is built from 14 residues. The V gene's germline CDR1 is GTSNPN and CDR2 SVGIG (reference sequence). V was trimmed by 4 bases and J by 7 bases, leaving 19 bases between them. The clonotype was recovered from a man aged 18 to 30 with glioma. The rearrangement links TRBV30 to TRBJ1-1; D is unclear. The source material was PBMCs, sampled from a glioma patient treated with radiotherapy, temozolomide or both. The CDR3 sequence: CAWTRRNREGEAFF. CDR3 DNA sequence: TGTGCCTGGACAAGACGGAATCGGGAAGGTGAAGCTTTCTTT.